The 16 T cell receptor beta chains below were found in one sample sequenced in a study of shared clonotypes between healthy human individuals. TCRdb's table, derived via immunoSEQ multiplex PCR, lists solely in-frame clones and lacks some. The data show some 630,000 clones, roughly 78% seen once. Sequencing was performed on memory CD4+ T cells sorted from blood. The subset was: CD45RA-negative fraction. These receptors all stem from a woman aged 30 to 39 in good health.

The CDR3 coding sequence is TGCGCCAGCAGCCAAGAGGGGAGGAGCTCCTACGAGCAGTACTTC. This codes for CASSQEGRSSYEQYF. The chain carries TRBV4-1 and TRBJ2-7; D perhaps matches TRBD2 (6 bases). The CDR3 has 15 residues. Looked up from germline, CDR1 is MGHRA and CDR2 is YSYEKL. Trimming shortened V by 0 bases and J by 0 bases, and 9 bases separated the two germline ends.

This rearrangement joins TRBV18 to TRBJ2-3; TRBD1 matches 7 bases. The germline V gene encodes CDR1 KGHSH and CDR2 LQKENI. Losses at the gene ends were 0 bases for V and 6 bases for J; bases not matched to a gene: 6. The CDR3 is made up of 15 amino acids. The CDR3 bases are TGTGCCAGCTCACCACCTCTGACAGGGCGGGATACGCAGTATTTT. This codes for CASSPPLTGRDTQYF.

This chain joins TRBV28 and TRBJ2-7; 7 bases agree with TRBD1. Losses at the gene ends were 4 bases for V and 10 bases for J; bases not matched to a gene: 13. The length of the CDR3 is 14 residues. Germline V gives CDR1 MDHEN, CDR2 SYDVKM. CDR3 DNA: TGTGCCAGCAGTTCGGGACAGAGTTGGCCGCCTCAGTACTTC. It translates to CASSSGQSWPPQYF. The full variable domain, its missing parts supplied by reference TRBV28 and TRBJ2-7, is DVKVTQSSRYLVKRTGEKVFLECVQDMDHENMFWYRQDPGLGLRLIYFSYDVKMKEKGDIPEGYSVSREKKERFSLILESASTNQTSMYLCASSSGQSWPPQYFGPGTRLTVT.

Only a few counts were recorded for this clone. The V gene is TRBV19, the J gene TRBJ2-3; either TRBD1 or TRBD2 may fit D (5 bases each). The CDR3 sequence is 15 residues long. V lost 1 base, J lost 1 base, and 9 bases lay in between. CDR1 and CDR2 (germline): LNHDA, SQIVND (reference sequence). CDR3 bases: TGTGCCAGTAGTATAGCCGGGGCCCGCACAGATACGCAGTATTTT. This codes for CASSIAGARTDTQYF. Variable domain in full (rest from reference TRBV19 and TRBJ2-3): DGGITQSPKYLFRKEGQNVTLSCEQNLNHDAMYWYRQDPGQGLRLIYYSQIVNDFQKGDIAEGYSVSREKKESFPLTVTSAQKNPTAFYLCASSIAGARTDTQYFGPGTRLTVL.

V and J are TRBV29-1 and TRBJ2-1; TRBD1 agrees at 9 bases. CDR3 length equals 14 residues. Looked up from germline, CDR1 is SQVTM and CDR2 is ANQGSEA. The ends lost 1 base at V and 12 bases at J; junction bases unmatched: 10. The CDR3, as DNA: TGCAGCGTTGAAGTTGTCGAACAGGGGGCAGGGCAGTTCTTC. Translation gives CSVEVVEQGAGQFF.

The chain combines TRBV5-8 with TRBJ1-2; 9 nucleotides align to TRBD1. Germline CDR1 and CDR2: SGHTS and YDEGEE. The CDR3 sequence is 15 residues long. J lost 2 bases, V lost 2 bases, and 4 bases had no gene match. Here the CDR3 DNA reads TGTGCCAGCAGCTTCCCCGGGACAGGGAACTATGGCTACACCTTC. This codes for CASSFPGTGNYGYTF.

A remark on this clone: Other DNA sequences in the same sample also yield this CDR3. J is TRBJ1-5 and V is TRBV2; maybe TRBD1 (5 bases). The CDR3 spans 12 residues. Trimming cost V 2 bases and J 6 bases, with 5 bases left between them. CDR1 is SNHLY and CDR2 is FYNNEI in the germline V gene. This CDR3 is CASSERGQPQHF. CDR3 bases: TGTGCCAGCAGTGAAAGGGGTCAGCCCCAGCATTTT.

The V and J genes are TRBV6-1 and TRBJ1-2, with 9 bases fitting TRBD1. This CDR3 is 13 amino acids long. V lost 7 bases and J lost 6; bases outside the gene matches: 6. The germline V gene encodes CDR1 MNHNS and CDR2 SASEGT. DNA for the CDR3: TGTGCCAGCATTGCGGACAGGGGCGATGGCTACACCTTC. Translated: CASIADRGDGYTF.

CDR3 amino acids: CSVGLAGGGDTQYF. The CDR3 nucleotides are TGCAGCGTTGGACTAGCGGGAGGTGGAGATACGCAGTATTTT. This rearrangement joins TRBV29-1 to TRBJ2-3; 13 nucleotides line up with TRBD2. Germline V CDR1 and CDR2: SQVTM, ANQGSEA. The junction had 3 bases not matched to a gene; V was cut back by 4 bases and J by 5 bases. There are 14 residues in the CDR3.

The V and J genes are TRBV6-1 and TRBJ2-1, with TRBD2 matching 11 bases. CDR1 is MNHNS, CDR2 SASEGT, per germline. This CDR3 contains 15 residues. The trim removed 6 bases at V and 3 bases at J, leaving 4 bases unmatched. Here the CDR3 DNA reads TGTGCCAGCAGCCTAACTAGCGGGAGCTACAATGAGCAGTTCTTC. It codes for CASSLTSGSYNEQFF.

J is TRBJ2-1 and V is TRBV30, with TRBD2 matching over 11 bases. In germline, CDR1 is GTSNPN, CDR2 SVGIG (reference sequence). V trimming: 3 bases; J trimming: 7 bases; junction bases outside the gene matches: 11. The CDR3 length is 16 residues. The CDR3 DNA follows: TGTGCCTGGAGACCCTTTAGCGGGAGGGCCATAAATGAGCAGTTCTTC. This encodes CAWRPFSGRAINEQFF.

The CDR3 protein is CASSFIPTTMNTEAFF. The DNA for the CDR3 is TGTGCCAGCAGTTTTATTCCCACTACGATGAACACTGAAGCTTTCTTT. The chain uses TRBV27 and TRBJ1-1; D is ambiguous. There are 16 residues in the CDR3. Between the trimmed V and J ends, which lost 3 bases and 0 bases, there was a span of 14 bases. Germline CDR1 is MNHEY and CDR2 is SMNVEV (reference sequence).

Worth noting for this clone: The same CDR3 arises from other DNA sequences in this sample as well. The chain couples TRBV7-7 to TRBJ2-3; no clear D gene. The CDR3 contains 13 residues. CDR1 and CDR2 (germline): SSHAT, FNYEAQ (reference sequence). Trimming cost V 0 bases and J 6 bases, with 7 bases left between them. DNA of the CDR3: TGTGCCAGCAGCTTAGCGGAAGCGGATACGCAGTATTTT. Its translation: CASSLAEADTQYF.

Many counts were recorded for this clone. Other nucleotide sequences in the sample specify the same CDR3. V is TRBV2 and J is TRBJ1-1; 11 bases fit TRBD1. In germline, CDR1 is SNHLY, CDR2 FYNNEI. J lost 5 bases, V lost 7 bases, and 3 bases had no gene match. The CDR3 is 13 residues long. The DNA for the CDR3 is TGTGCCAGCAAGGGACAGGGGGATACTGAAGCTTTCTTT. Translation: CASKGQGDTEAFF.

The CDR3 here is CASSLGQGTGNEQFF. For the CDR3, the DNA is TGTGCCAGCAGCCTTGGACAGGGGACGGGCAATGAGCAGTTCTTC. The V call is TRBV7-7, the J call TRBJ2-1, with 9 bases identical to TRBD1. Trimming cost V 5 bases and J 6 bases; bases outside gene matches: 8. There are 15 residues in the CDR3. Germline CDR1 and CDR2: SSHAT and FNYEAQ (reference sequence). Full variable domain (outside the CDR3, taken from reference TRBV7-7 and TRBJ2-1): GAGVSQSPRYKVTKRGQDVTLRCDPISSHATLYWYQQALGQGPEFLTYFNYEAQPDKSGLPSDRFSAERPEGSISTLTIQRTEQRDSAMYRCASSLGQGTGNEQFFGPGTRLTVL.

The rearrangement links TRBV7-8 to TRBJ1-4; D is possibly TRBD1 (6 bases). The V gene's germline CDR1 is SGHVS and CDR2 FQNEAQ. The CDR3 is 15 residues long. V lost 7 bases and J 4 bases, leaving 16 bases between the germline ends. The chain's CDR3 is CASKEWAGVNEKLFF. DNA for the CDR3: TGTGCCAGCAAAGAGTGGGCAGGGGTTAATGAAAAACTGTTTTTT.